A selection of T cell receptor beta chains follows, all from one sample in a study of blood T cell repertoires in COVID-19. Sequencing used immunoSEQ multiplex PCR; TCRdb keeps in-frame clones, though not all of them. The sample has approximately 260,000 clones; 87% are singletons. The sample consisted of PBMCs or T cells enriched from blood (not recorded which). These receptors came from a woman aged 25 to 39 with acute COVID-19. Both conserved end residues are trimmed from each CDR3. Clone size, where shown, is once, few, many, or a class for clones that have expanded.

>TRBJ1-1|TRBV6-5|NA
ASSRADKNTEAF
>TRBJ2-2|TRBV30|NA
AWAGLAVTGELF
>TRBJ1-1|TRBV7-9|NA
ASSLSLRATNTEAF
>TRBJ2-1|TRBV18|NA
ASSTIQQFNYNEQF
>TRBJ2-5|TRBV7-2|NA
ASSPGTSGKETQY
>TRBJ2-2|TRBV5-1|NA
ASSPGDGANTGELF
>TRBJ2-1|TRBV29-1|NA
SVAGGRNEQF
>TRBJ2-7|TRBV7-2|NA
ASSFSSGSSYEQY
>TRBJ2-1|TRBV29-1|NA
SVEGPGNEQF
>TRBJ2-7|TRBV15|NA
ATRKYRGVEDEQY
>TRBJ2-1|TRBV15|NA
ATSPWASGMDEQF
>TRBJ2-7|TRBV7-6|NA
ASSSEAAGGYEQY
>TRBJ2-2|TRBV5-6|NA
ASSLAGSNTGELF
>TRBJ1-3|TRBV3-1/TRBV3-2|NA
ASSDSLSGQGGNTIY
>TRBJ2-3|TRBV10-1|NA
ASSVIQGDTQY
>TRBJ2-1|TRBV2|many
ASSDRDRGEYNEQF
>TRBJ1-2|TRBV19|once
ASSTGGAGNYGYT
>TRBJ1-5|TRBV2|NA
ASSEAYYSNQPQH